This section outlines one T cell receptor beta chain sequence together with its context. This specimen comes from a study of T cell changes during pregnancy in multiple sclerosis. Germline trimming cut 7 bases from V and 5 bases from J; bases unmatched to any gene: 4. This CDR3 contains 12 residues. Per the germline V gene, CDR1 is MDHEN and CDR2 is SYDVKM. Assay used: immunoSEQ multiplex PCR; TCRdb lists only in-frame clones, some missing. The top ten hold roughly 0.7% of the sample, which has tens of thousands of clones, 91% seen once. The source was peripheral blood, collected in the third trimester of pregnancy. This receptor was obtained from a female donor in good health, enrolled as a control in a pregnancy study. The rearrangement links TRBV28 to TRBJ1-2; 7 bases align to TRBD1. CDR3 nucleotide sequence: TGTGCCAGCAAGACAGGGTCTTATGGCTACACCTTC. Amino acids: CASKTGSYGYTF.